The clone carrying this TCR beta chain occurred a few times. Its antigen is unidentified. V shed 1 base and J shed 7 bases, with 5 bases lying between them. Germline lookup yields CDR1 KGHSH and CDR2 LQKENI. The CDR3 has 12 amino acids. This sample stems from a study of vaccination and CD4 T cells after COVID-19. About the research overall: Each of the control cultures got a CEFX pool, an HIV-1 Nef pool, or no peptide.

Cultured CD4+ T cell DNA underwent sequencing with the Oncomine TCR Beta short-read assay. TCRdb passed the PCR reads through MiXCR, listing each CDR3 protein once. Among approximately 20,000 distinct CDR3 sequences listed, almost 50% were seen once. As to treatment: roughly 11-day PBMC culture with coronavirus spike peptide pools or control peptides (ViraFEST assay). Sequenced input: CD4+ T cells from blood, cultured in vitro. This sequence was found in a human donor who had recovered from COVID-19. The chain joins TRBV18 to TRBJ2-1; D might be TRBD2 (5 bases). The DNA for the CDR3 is TGTGCCAGCTCACCACGGAGGAATGAGCAGTTCTTC. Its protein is CASSPRRNEQFF.